What follows are 28 T cell receptor beta chains derived from one specimen sequenced in a study of cytomegalovirus exposure and HLA in healthy donors listed by TCRdb under 2017. The library was generated by the immunoSEQ multiplex PCR assay. The multiplex PCR relied on a mix of 60 forward primers for TCR Vbeta segments and 13 reverse primers for TCR Jbeta segments. The clones in this table, taken by TCRdb from immuneACCESS, are in-frame only. Not every clone is retained; where verified, under half of the shortfall comes from an unresolved V gene, and the cause of the rest is unknown. This sample lists some 180,000 clones; more than 75% were detected once. The top ten hold around 14% of the sample. The specimen sequenced was PBMCs. All receptors derive from a woman aged 25 to 39 in good health and CMV-seropositive.

The chain employs TRBV28 and TRBJ1-3; D call uncertain. This CDR3 has 14 amino acids. Germline CDR1 MDHEN, CDR2 SYDVKM. V lost 3 bases to trimming and J lost 0 bases, with 6 bases between them. CDR3 DNA: TGTGCCAGCAGTTTCGAGAGCTCTGGAAACACCATATATTTT. Protein sequence: CASSFESSGNTIYF.

The chain links TRBV5-1 to TRBJ2-2; D is possibly TRBD1 (6 bases). V was cut by 0 bases and J by 7 bases, with 10 bases left in between. The germline V gene has CDR1 SGHRS and CDR2 YFSETQ. The CDR3 covers 14 residues. This chain's CDR3 is CASSLGRGSGELFF. In DNA form, the CDR3 reads TGCGCCAGCAGCTTGGGCAGGGGAAGCGGGGAGCTGTTTTTT.

This sequence joins TRBV9 and TRBJ1-3; possibly TRBD1 for D (5 bases). V shed 4 bases and J shed 0 bases, with 17 bases lying between them. The CDR3 runs 17 residues. Looked up from germline, CDR1 is SGDLS and CDR2 is YYNGEE. In DNA form, the CDR3 reads TGTGCCAGCAGCCCCTTCCGGGGGGGTCTCTCTGGAAACACCATATATTTT. Its protein product is CASSPFRGGLSGNTIYF.

This clone occurred once. The chain is built from TRBV11-2 and TRBJ1-2; 10 bases agree with TRBD1. The J segment lost 5 bases and the V segment lost 5 bases, leaving 8 bases of the junction unmatched. This CDR3 comprises 15 residues. Germline lookup yields CDR1 SGHAT and CDR2 FQNNGV. This chain's CDR3 is CASSLTGGADYGYTF. The CDR3 nucleotides read TGTGCCAGCAGCCTGACAGGGGGCGCGGATTATGGCTACACCTTC.

The chain carries TRBV5-1 and TRBJ2-3, with TRBD2 matching 8 bases. The germline CDR1 and CDR2 sequences are SGHRS and YFSETQ. There are 16 residues in the CDR3. The trim removed 5 bases at V and 0 bases at J, leaving 8 bases unmatched. The CDR3, as DNA: TGCGCCAGCAGTCGCCAAACTAGCGGCAGCACAGATACGCAGTATTTT. Amino acid sequence: CASSRQTSGSTDTQYF.

The chain combines TRBV11-2 with TRBJ1-2; perhaps TRBD1 as D (6 bases). Per germline, CDR1 SGHAT and CDR2 FQNNGV. CDR3 size: 16 residues. V shed 1 base and J shed 4 bases, with 16 bases lying between them. DNA for the CDR3: TGTGCCAGCAGCTTAGCCCTCCCCAGGGGTGGCTATGGCTACACCTTC. Translating it yields CASSLALPRGGYGYTF.

The CDR3 DNA is TGTGCCAGCACAACAGGAAACTATGGAAACACCATATATTTT. This sequence encodes CASTTGNYGNTIYF. This rearrangement joins TRBV5-6 to TRBJ1-3; possibly TRBD1 for D (5 bases). V was clipped by 6 bases and J by 3 bases, with 13 bases between them. The CDR3 consists of 14 residues. Germline V gives CDR1 SGHDT, CDR2 YYEEEE.

The chain employs TRBV5-6 and TRBJ1-5; 11 bases line up with TRBD1. This CDR3 is built from 16 residues. The junction had 9 bases not matched to a gene; V was cut back by 4 bases and J by 6 bases. Looked up from germline, CDR1 is SGHDT and CDR2 is YYEEEE. CDR3 protein: CASSLAGTGGGQPQHF. The CDR3 nucleotides are TGTGCCAGCAGCCTAGCAGGGACAGGGGGTGGTCAGCCCCAGCATTTT. Full variable domain (outside the CDR3, taken from reference TRBV5-6 and TRBJ1-5): DAGVTQSPTHLIKTRGQQVTLRCSPKSGHDTVSWYQQALGQGPQFIFQYYEEEERQRGNFPDRFSGHQFPNYSSELNVNALLLGDSALYLCASSLAGTGGGQPQHFGDGTRLSIL.

This chain uses TRBV4-2 with TRBJ1-1; 8 bases line up with TRBD1. Germline V lookup: CDR1 LGHNA, CDR2 YNFKEQ. The CDR3 has 15 residues. V lost 1 base to trimming and J lost 1 base; unmatched junction nucleotides: 2. CDR3 in amino acids: CASSQGDRSNTEAFF. CDR3 bases: TGTGCCAGCAGCCAAGGGGACAGGTCGAACACTGAAGCTTTCTTT.

This chain connects TRBV10-2 to TRBJ1-2, with a tentative D call TRBD1 (6 bases). Per germline, CDR1 WSHSY and CDR2 SAAADI. V gave up 6 bases and J gave up 6 bases, with 20 bases separating them. This CDR3 is built from 15 residues. The CDR3 sequence: CASRREGEGLDGYTF. In nucleotides, the CDR3 is TGCGCCAGCAGGAGGGAGGGGGAGGGGCTGGATGGCTACACCTTC.

The V and J genes are TRBV7-3 and TRBJ1-1; perhaps TRBD1 as D (5 bases). CDR1 SGHTA and CDR2 FQGTGA come from the germline V gene. The CDR3 is 14 residues long. The V gene lost 2 bases and the J gene lost 5 bases, with 12 bases spanning the gap. The DNA for the CDR3 is TGTGCCAGCAGCTTAGAGGCTCAGGGAACTGAAGCTTTCTTT. This encodes CASSLEAQGTEAFF.

This chain joins TRBV27 and TRBJ2-7; TRBD1 matches 8 bases. Trimming at V came to 6 bases and at J to 2 bases, leaving 6 bases not matched to a gene. In germline, CDR1 is MNHEY, CDR2 SMNVEV (reference sequence). The CDR3 extends over 14 amino acids. CDR3 nucleotide sequence: TGTGCCAGCAGGAAACAGGGGGAAACCTACGAGCAGTACTTC. Its translation: CASRKQGETYEQYF.

The V and J genes are TRBV29-1 and TRBJ2-3; 8 bases line up with TRBD2. The V segment lost 4 bases and the J segment 4 bases; nucleotides outside the gene matches: 4. CDR3 length equals 13 residues. Germline loops: CDR1 SQVTM, CDR2 ANQGSEA. The CDR3 loop is CSVGGLESDTQYF. CDR3 DNA: TGCAGCGTTGGGGGACTAGAATCAGATACGCAGTATTTT.

This clone was seen only a few times. This rearrangement joins TRBV6-6 to TRBJ2-4; a possible D gene is TRBD1 (5 bases). This CDR3 has 15 residues. Deletions cut 6 bases from V and 4 bases from J, with 16 bases between. Per the germline V gene, CDR1 is MNHNY and CDR2 is SVGAGI (reference sequence). CDR3: CASSYRQGPKNIQYF. CDR3 sequence (DNA): TGTGCCAGCAGCTATAGGCAGGGCCCTAAAAACATTCAGTACTTC.

The V call is TRBV28, the J call TRBJ2-3; possibly TRBD1 for D (5 bases). Between the trimmed V and J ends, which lost 6 bases and 1 base, there was a span of 11 bases. This CDR3 is built from 14 residues. Germline assignment: CDR1 MDHEN and CDR2 SYDVKM. This CDR3 is CASRLGHRTDTQYF. The CDR3 nucleotides read TGTGCCAGCAGACTTGGACACCGCACAGATACGCAGTATTTT.

This clone was picked up a small number of times. The genes are TRBV5-6 and TRBJ2-7, with D perhaps TRBD2 (6 bases). Trimming took 1 base from V and 0 from J, leaving 14 bases between them. From germline, CDR1 is SGHDT and CDR2 YYEEEE. The CDR3 consists of 16 residues. The CDR3 DNA sequence: TGTGCCAGCAGCTTGTCGGCTAGCGCGAGCTCCTACGAGCAGTACTTC. Translation: CASSLSASASSYEQYF.

This clone was recorded a few times. The chain is built from TRBV9 and TRBJ1-3; the match to TRBD1 covers 7 bases. The V segment lost 5 bases and the J segment 4 bases; nucleotides outside the gene matches: 9. Germline CDR1 SGDLS, CDR2 YYNGEE. The CDR3 contains 15 residues. The CDR3 spells CASSLTGAVGNTIYF. In nucleotides, the CDR3 is TGTGCCAGCAGTTTAACAGGGGCGGTAGGAAACACCATATATTTT.

The chain recombines TRBV29-1 with TRBJ1-2; 8 nucleotides line up with TRBD1. J lost 4 bases, V lost 3 bases, and 10 bases had no gene match. This CDR3 spans 15 amino acids. From germline, CDR1 is SQVTM and CDR2 ANQGSEA. The CDR3, as DNA: TGCAGCGTTGAGGGGGGACAGGTCTCGTCCTATGGCTACACCTTC. This gives the protein CSVEGGQVSSYGYTF.

The chain carries TRBV6-5 and TRBJ2-1; perhaps TRBD2 as D (6 bases). This CDR3 spans 16 amino acids. Trimming removed 4 bases from V and 2 bases from J, with 15 bases in between. CDR1 and CDR2 from the germline V gene are MNHEY and SVGAGI. DNA of the CDR3: TGTGCCAGCAGTTCCACAGCGGGCGCCACCTACAATGAGCAGTTCTTC. Amino acids: CASSSTAGATYNEQFF.

The V call is TRBV11-2, the J call TRBJ2-7; 9 nucleotides agree with TRBD2. Germline V gene sequence: CDR1 SGHAT, CDR2 FQNNGV. The CDR3 runs to 16 residues. Unmatched junction bases numbered 9, after V lost 4 bases and J lost 2 bases. The DNA of the CDR3 is TGTGCCAGCAGCTGGGGGGCTAGCGGGGTAACCTACGAGCAGTACTTC. Protein sequence: CASSWGASGVTYEQYF.

The rearrangement joins TRBV4-2 to TRBJ2-2, with 8 bases matching TRBD1. The trim removed 4 bases at V and 6 bases at J, leaving 4 bases unmatched. Germline values: CDR1 LGHNA, CDR2 YNFKEQ. The CDR3 has 14 residues. The CDR3 sequence is CASSPTRGPGELFF. The CDR3 coding sequence is TGTGCCAGCAGCCCTACCAGGGGGCCCGGGGAGCTGTTTTTT.

This clone was observed a handful of times. V gene TRBV7-8 combines with J gene TRBJ1-1; D gene ambiguous. V lost 3 bases and J 0 bases, leaving 5 bases between the germline ends. Germline loops: CDR1 SGHVS, CDR2 FQNEAQ. The CDR3 runs to 13 residues. DNA for the CDR3: TGTGCCAGCAGCTTTGGCCTGAACACTGAAGCTTTCTTT. Translating it yields CASSFGLNTEAFF.

This rearrangement joins TRBV5-1 to TRBJ2-2, with D perhaps matching TRBD1 (5 bases). CDR3 length: 15 residues. The germline V and J ends were trimmed by 0 bases and 2 bases, with 8 bases remaining between them. Germline values: CDR1 SGHRS, CDR2 YFSETQ. Here the CDR3 reads CASSLARDNTGELFF. CDR3 coding DNA: TGCGCCAGCAGCTTGGCCAGGGATAACACCGGGGAGCTGTTTTTT.

This chain connects TRBV19 to TRBJ1-4; a weak D match, TRBD1 (5 bases). CDR3 size: 14 residues. In germline, CDR1 is LNHDA, CDR2 SQIVND (reference sequence). Trimming stripped 4 bases from V and 7 bases from J, with 13 bases between. This chain's CDR3 is CASSKGRATEKLFF. CDR3 nucleotide sequence: TGTGCCAGTAGTAAGGGGAGGGCTACTGAAAAACTGTTTTTT.

This chain joins TRBV4-1 and TRBJ1-1, with 8 bases that match TRBD1. The CDR3 covers 17 residues. Germline values: CDR1 MGHRA, CDR2 YSYEKL. V lost 4 bases, J lost 4 bases, and 14 bases stayed unmatched. CDR3 in amino acids: CASSLQGGAGVLTEAFF. DNA for the CDR3: TGCGCCAGCAGCCTACAGGGGGGGGCTGGGGTCCTCACTGAAGCTTTCTTT.

This clone showed up just once. The V call is TRBV4-3, the J call TRBJ2-3; 15 nucleotides agree with TRBD2. From germline, CDR1 is LGHNA and CDR2 YSLEER. The V and J ends lost 4 bases and 4 bases, in that order; junction bases with no gene match: 18. There are 21 residues in the CDR3. Here the CDR3 reads CASSLLWTSGRAVQFADTQYF. The CDR3 DNA follows: TGCGCCAGCAGCCTTCTCTGGACTAGCGGGAGGGCCGTTCAATTCGCAGATACGCAGTATTTT.

This sequence joins TRBV6-1 and TRBJ1-4, with D hard to call. V lost 4 bases to trimming and J lost 7 bases, with 7 bases between them. This CDR3 has 12 amino acids. Looked up from germline, CDR1 is MNHNS and CDR2 is SASEGT. CDR3 nucleotide sequence: TGTGCCAGCAGTGCCCAACTTGAAAAACTGTTTTTT. Translation: CASSAQLEKLFF.

The rearrangement links TRBV7-2 to TRBJ2-1, with D tentatively TRBD1 (6 bases). This CDR3 region has 16 residues. The ends were cut back, 8 bases at V and 10 bases at J, with 27 bases in the middle. CDR1 and CDR2 from the germline V gene are SGHTA and FQGNSA. Written as DNA, the CDR3 is TGTGCCAGCCACTCCTCCCCCCCAGGGGTATCTAGGGAGCAGTTCTTC. Translation: CASHSSPPGVSREQFF.